These T cell receptor beta chains were read from a single sample in a study of tumor-infiltrating lymphocytes in primary liver carcinoma. TCRdb reanalysed the multiplex PCR reads using MiXCR and keeps one entry per CDR3 protein. The sample holds 310,000 or so distinct CDR3 sequences; about 61% are singletons and the top ten take about 6.5%. The sample was peripheral blood. The receptors stem from a man in his forties or fifties with primary liver carcinoma and hepatitis B virus infection. Each CDR3 is given with its conserved first and last residue. Fields, in order: CDR3 length, V gene, clone size, J gene, D gene, CDR3 protein, CDR3 DNA. The D gene is left open where the match is weak. Size tells how often a clone was seen (once, few, many) or the class of an expanded clone, and some rows leave it out.

>13|TRBV6-1|few|TRBJ2-2|-
CAITSPGRGELFF
TGTGCCATCACCAGCCCAGGGCGAGGTGAGCTGTTTTTT
>13|TRBV29-1|-|TRBJ1-1|-
CSVAGTLNIEAFF
TGCAGCGTCGCCGGGACTCTTAACATAGAAGCTTTCTTT
>15|TRBV7-3|-|TRBJ2-3|TRBD2
CASSPGGASTDTQYF
TGTGCCAGCAGCCCCGGGGGGGCAAGCACAGATACGCAGTATTTT
>14|TRBV4-1|many|TRBJ1-3|-
CASSLRLSGNTIYF
TGCGCCAGCAGCCTCCGTCTATCTGGAAACACCATATATTTT
>15|TRBV11-3|-|TRBJ2-3|-
CASDLPGGPTDTQYF
TGTGCCAGCGACTTGCCGGGTGGCCCCACAGATACGCAGTATTTT
>16|TRBV11-2|once|TRBJ1-1|TRBD1
CANSKGAGGMDTEAFF
TGTGCCAACAGTAAAGGGGCAGGGGGAATGGACACTGAAGCCTTCTTT
>14|TRBV6-5|-|TRBJ2-3|TRBD2
CANSRTSSTDTQYF
TGTGCCAACAGTCGGACTAGCAGCACAGATACGCAGTATTTT
>16|TRBV5-1|-|TRBJ1-5|-
CASSLDLTDSNQPQHF
TGCGCCAGCAGCTTGGACCTGACTGATAGCAATCAGCCCCAGCATTTT
>18|TRBV12-3/TRBV12-4|-|TRBJ2-5|TRBD2
CASGLHLLEGGPRETQYF
TGTGCTAGTGGTTTGCACCTCCTAGAGGGAGGGCCGAGAGAGACCCAGTACTTC
>13|TRBV5-1|-|TRBJ1-1|-
CASSWQGHTEAFF
TGCGCCAGCAGCTGGCAGGGGCACACTGAAGCTTTCTTT
>15|TRBV7-2|-|TRBJ2-1|-
CASSLAPPTSNEQFF
TGTGCCAGCAGCTTAGCCCCACCGACTAGTAATGAGCAGTTCTTC
>14|TRBV29-1|many|TRBJ2-3|-
CSVDRGRGTDTQYF
TGCAGCGTTGATAGGGGCCGGGGCACAGATACGCAGTATTTT
>13|TRBV12-3/TRBV12-4|many|TRBJ1-4|-
CASKKLGVEKLFF
TGTGCCAGCAAGAAATTAGGGGTTGAAAAACTGTTTTTT
>14|TRBV6-2/TRBV6-3|many|TRBJ1-5|-
CASTIQGKNQPQHF
TGTGCCAGCACTATACAGGGAAAGAATCAGCCCCAGCATTTT
>12|TRBV7-9|once|TRBJ1-1|-
CASSLIRTEAFF
TGTGCCAGCAGCTTAATCCGCACTGAAGCTTTCTTT
>14|TRBV6-6|many|TRBJ2-1|TRBD1
CASTTGQGSDEQFF
TGTGCCAGTACGACTGGACAGGGATCCGATGAGCAGTTCTTC
>15|TRBV6-5|-|TRBJ2-1|TRBD1
CASSYGDRHSCEQFF
TGTGCCAGCAGTTACGGGGACAGACACTCCTGCGAGCAGTTCTTC
>13|TRBV6-5|-|TRBJ2-5|-
CASSYGHGETQYF
TGTGCCAGCAGTTATGGCCACGGAGAGACCCAGTACTTC
>16|TRBV6-6|few|TRBJ2-1|-
CASGSLRTSRDNEQFF
TGTGCCAGCGGTTCCCTTAGAACTAGCCGTGACAATGAGCAGTTCTTC
>15|TRBV4-1|many|TRBJ2-4|-
CASSPDGGAKNIQYF
TGCGCCAGCAGCCCAGATGGGGGAGCCAAAAACATTCAGTACTTC
>13|TRBV29-1|-|TRBJ2-7|-
CSAKGIADYEQYF
TGCAGCGCCAAAGGGATTGCCGACTACGAGCAGTACTTC
>14|TRBV11-1|-|TRBJ2-1|-
CASSRSWGRNEQFF
TGTGCCAGCAGCCGAAGCTGGGGCCGCAATGAGCAGTTCTTC
>12|TRBV5-6|few|TRBJ1-2|-
CASKWGDYGYTF
TGTGCCAGCAAATGGGGAGACTATGGCTACACCTTC
>12|TRBV5-6|many|TRBJ1-1|-
CASSLPGTEAFF
TGTGCCAGCAGCTTACCAGGAACTGAAGCTTTCTTT
>12|TRBV30|-|TRBJ2-1|-
CAWSTGLDEQFF
TGTGCCTGGAGTACAGGGTTGGATGAGCAGTTCTTC
>16|TRBV6-1|many|TRBJ2-6|TRBD2
CASRGGRSSGANVLTF
TGTGCCAGCCGGGGAGGGAGGAGCTCTGGGGCCAACGTCCTGACTTTC
>14|TRBV5-6|-|TRBJ2-3|-
CASSLRMVPDTQYF
TGTGCCAGCAGCTTGAGAATGGTACCCGATACGCAGTATTTT
>14|TRBV6-6|-|TRBJ2-7|-
CASSSREVSYEQYF
TGTGCCAGCAGTTCTAGGGAGGTCTCCTACGAGCAGTACTTC
>14|TRBV6-1|-|TRBJ2-3|TRBD1
CASPKGGQEDRQYF
TGTGCTAGCCCCAAAGGGGGACAGGAGGATAGGCAGTATTTT
>15|TRBV29-1|many|TRBJ2-1|-
CSGGPTNFSYNEQFF
TGCAGCGGGGGACCTACCAACTTCTCCTACAATGAGCAGTTCTTC
>16|TRBV28|few|TRBJ2-2|TRBD1
CASITTGAAGTGELFF
TGTGCCAGCATTACGACAGGGGCCGCAGGCACCGGGGAGCTGTTTTTT
>16|TRBV5-5|few|TRBJ1-4|TRBD1
CASRLGQVATNEKLFF
TGTGCCAGCAGACTTGGACAGGTTGCAACTAATGAAAAACTGTTTTTT
>14|TRBV6-2/TRBV6-3|-|TRBJ1-1|-
CASSPGHKNTEAFF
TGTGCCAGCAGCCCGGGACACAAGAACACTGAAGCTTTCTTT
>16|TRBV4-1|-|TRBJ1-6|-
CARSQDVTSNNSPLHF
TGCGCCAGGAGCCAAGATGTGACGTCAAATAATTCACCCCTCCACTTT
>13|TRBV11-2|many|TRBJ1-1|-
CASGQTENTEAFF
TGTGCCAGCGGTCAAACAGAGAACACTGAAGCTTTCTTT
>16|TRBV18|-|TRBJ2-2|TRBD2
CASSPRTSRDTGELFF
TGTGCCAGCTCACCAAGGACTAGCAGAGACACCGGGGAGCTATTTTTT
>14|TRBV29-1|-|TRBJ2-1|TRBD2
CGVQRLAEGLEQFF
TGCGGCGTTCAAAGACTAGCGGAAGGGCTCGAGCAGTTCTTC
>15|TRBV14|-|TRBJ2-7|-
CASSRRQGIPYEQYF
TGTGCCAGCAGCCGAAGGCAGGGGATTCCGTACGAGCAGTACTTC
>16|TRBV28|-|TRBJ2-4|-
CASKPGPTLAKNIQYF
TGTGCCAGCAAACCTGGACCGACCCTAGCCAAAAACATTCAGTACTTC
>14|TRBV12-3/TRBV12-4|-|TRBJ2-7|-
CASSLADLNYEQYF
TGTGCCAGCAGTTTAGCAGACTTAAACTACGAGCAGTACTTC
>17|TRBV7-9|-|TRBJ2-6|-
CASSFPTLGSGANVLTF
TGTGCCAGCAGCTTCCCAACCCTTGGTTCTGGGGCCAACGTCCTGACTTTC
>15|TRBV5-4|many|TRBJ2-7|-
CASSSGPPSSYEQYF
TGTGCCAGCAGCTCCGGACCGCCCAGCTCCTACGAGCAGTACTTC
>17|TRBV11-2|-|TRBJ2-3|TRBD2
CASSLRFSPGGLDRQYF
TGTGCCAGCAGCTTAAGGTTTTCGCCGGGAGGGTTGGATAGGCAGTATTTT
>14|TRBV7-9|-|TRBJ2-5|-
CASSLGPPQETQYF
TGTGCCAGCAGCTTGGGTCCCCCCCAAGAGACCCAGTACTTC
>18|TRBV11-2|once|TRBJ1-2|-
CASSRVEGVRVTLYGYTF
TGTGCCAGCAGCCGCGTTGAGGGAGTACGAGTAACTTTATATGGCTACACCTTC
>13|TRBV5-5|-|TRBJ2-1|-
CASSLLQMNEQFF
TGTGCCAGCAGCTTGCTCCAGATGAATGAGCAGTTCTTC
>14|TRBV10-3|-|TRBJ1-5|TRBD1
CAIKGAGGNQSQHF
TGTGCCATCAAGGGGGCCGGGGGCAATCAGTCCCAGCATTTT
>11|TRBV28|-|TRBJ1-2|-
CATLRGLSYTF
TGTGCCACCCTGAGGGGACTTAGCTACACCTTC